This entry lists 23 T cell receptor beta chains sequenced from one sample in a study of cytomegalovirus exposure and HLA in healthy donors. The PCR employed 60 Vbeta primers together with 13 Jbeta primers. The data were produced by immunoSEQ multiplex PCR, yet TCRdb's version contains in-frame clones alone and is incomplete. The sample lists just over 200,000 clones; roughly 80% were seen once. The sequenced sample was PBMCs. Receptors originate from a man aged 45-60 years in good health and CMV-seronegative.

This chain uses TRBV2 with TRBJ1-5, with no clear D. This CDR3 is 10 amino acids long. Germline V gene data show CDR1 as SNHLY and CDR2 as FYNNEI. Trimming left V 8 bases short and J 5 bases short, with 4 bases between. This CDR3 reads CASGHQPQHF. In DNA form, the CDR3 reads TGTGCCAGCGGCCATCAGCCCCAGCATTTT. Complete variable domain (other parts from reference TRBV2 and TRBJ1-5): EPEVTQTPSHQVTQMGQEVILRCVPISNHLYFYWYRQILGQKVEFLVSFYNNEISEKSEIFDDQFSVERPDGSNFTLKIRSTKLEDSAMYFCASGHQPQHFGDGTRLSIL.

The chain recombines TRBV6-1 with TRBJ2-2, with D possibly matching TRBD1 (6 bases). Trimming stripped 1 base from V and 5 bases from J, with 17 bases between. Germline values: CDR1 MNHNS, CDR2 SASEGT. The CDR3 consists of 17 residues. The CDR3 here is CASSEDSGHLGTGELFF. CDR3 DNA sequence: TGTGCCAGCAGTGAAGATTCGGGACACTTAGGTACCGGGGAGCTGTTTTTT.

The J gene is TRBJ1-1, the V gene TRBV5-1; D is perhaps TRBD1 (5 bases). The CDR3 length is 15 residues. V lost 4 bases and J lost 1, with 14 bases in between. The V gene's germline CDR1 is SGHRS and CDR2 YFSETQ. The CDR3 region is CASSPLTTENTEAFF. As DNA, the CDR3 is TGCGCCAGCAGCCCACTAACGACAGAGAACACTGAAGCTTTCTTT.

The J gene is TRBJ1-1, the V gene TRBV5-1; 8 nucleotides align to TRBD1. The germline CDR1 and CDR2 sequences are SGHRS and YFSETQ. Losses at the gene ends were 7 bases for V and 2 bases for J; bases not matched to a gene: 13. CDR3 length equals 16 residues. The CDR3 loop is CASRPDRASINTEAFF. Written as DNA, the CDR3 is TGCGCCAGCCGCCCGGACAGGGCATCGATCAACACTGAAGCTTTCTTT.

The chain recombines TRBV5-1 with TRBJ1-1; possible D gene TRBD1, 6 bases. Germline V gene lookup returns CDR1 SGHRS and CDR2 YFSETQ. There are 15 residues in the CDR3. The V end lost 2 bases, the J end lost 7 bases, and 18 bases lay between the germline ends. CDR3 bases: TGCGCCAGCAGCTTAGAAACCACAGGGAATGGTGAAGCTTTCTTT. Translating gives CASSLETTGNGEAFF.

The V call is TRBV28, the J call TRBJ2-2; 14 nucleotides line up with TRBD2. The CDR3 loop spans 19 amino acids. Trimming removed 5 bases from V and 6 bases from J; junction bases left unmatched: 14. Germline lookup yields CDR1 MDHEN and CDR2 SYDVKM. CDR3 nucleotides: TGTGCCAGCAGTGGGATTGGGACTAGCGGGAGACGGGGCCCCGGGGAGCTGTTTTTT. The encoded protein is CASSGIGTSGRRGPGELFF.

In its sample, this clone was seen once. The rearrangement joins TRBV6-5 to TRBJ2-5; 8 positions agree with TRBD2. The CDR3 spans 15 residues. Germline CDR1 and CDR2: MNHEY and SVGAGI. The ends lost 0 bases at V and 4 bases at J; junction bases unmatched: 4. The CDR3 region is CASSYSSGGRETQYF. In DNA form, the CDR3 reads TGTGCCAGCAGTTACTCGAGCGGGGGCAGAGAGACCCAGTACTTC.

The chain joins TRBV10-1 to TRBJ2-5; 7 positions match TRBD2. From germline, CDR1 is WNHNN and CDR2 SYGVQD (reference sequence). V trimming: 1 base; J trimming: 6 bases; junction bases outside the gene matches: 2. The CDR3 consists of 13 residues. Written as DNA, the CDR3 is TGCGCCAGCAGTGAGTTGCGGGAGAAGACCCAGTACTTC. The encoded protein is CASSELREKTQYF.

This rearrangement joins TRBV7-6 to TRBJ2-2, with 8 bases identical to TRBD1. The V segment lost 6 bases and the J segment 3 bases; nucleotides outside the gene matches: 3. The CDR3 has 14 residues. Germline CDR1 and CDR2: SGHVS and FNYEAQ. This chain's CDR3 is CASRTGGDTGELFF. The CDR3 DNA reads TGTGCCAGCAGAACAGGGGGTGACACCGGGGAGCTGTTTTTT. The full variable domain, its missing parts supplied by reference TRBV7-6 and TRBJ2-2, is GAGVSQSPRYKVTKRGQDVALRCDPISGHVSLYWYRQALGQGPEFLTYFNYEAQQDKSGLPNDRFSAERPEGSISTLTIQRTEQRDSAMYRCASRTGGDTGELFFGEGSRLTVL.

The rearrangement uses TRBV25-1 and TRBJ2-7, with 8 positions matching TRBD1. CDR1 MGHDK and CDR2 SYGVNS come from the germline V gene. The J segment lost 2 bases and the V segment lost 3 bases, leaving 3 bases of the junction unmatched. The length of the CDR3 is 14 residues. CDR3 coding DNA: TGTGCCAGCAGTGAGACAGGGGTTCCCTACGAGCAGTACTTC. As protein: CASSETGVPYEQYF.

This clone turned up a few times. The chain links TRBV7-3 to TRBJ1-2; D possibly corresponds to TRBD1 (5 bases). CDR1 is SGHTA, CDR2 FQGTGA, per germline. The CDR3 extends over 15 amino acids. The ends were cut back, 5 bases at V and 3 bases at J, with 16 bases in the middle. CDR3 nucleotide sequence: TGTGCCAGCAGCCCCACCGTGGCAGGGCACTATGGCTACACCTTC. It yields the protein CASSPTVAGHYGYTF.

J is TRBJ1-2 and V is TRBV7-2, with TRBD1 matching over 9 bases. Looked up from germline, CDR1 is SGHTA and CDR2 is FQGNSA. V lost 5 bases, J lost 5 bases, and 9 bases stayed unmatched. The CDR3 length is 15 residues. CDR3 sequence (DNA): TGTGCCAGCAGCACGGGACAGGGTATGGGGTATGGCTACACCTTC. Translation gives CASSTGQGMGYGYTF. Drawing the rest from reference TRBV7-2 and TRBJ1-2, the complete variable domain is GAGVSQSPSNKVTEKGKDVELRCDPISGHTALYWYRQSLGQGLEFLIYFQGNSAPDKSGLPSDRFSAERTGGSVSTLTIQRTQQEDSAVYLCASSTGQGMGYGYTFGSGTRLTVV.

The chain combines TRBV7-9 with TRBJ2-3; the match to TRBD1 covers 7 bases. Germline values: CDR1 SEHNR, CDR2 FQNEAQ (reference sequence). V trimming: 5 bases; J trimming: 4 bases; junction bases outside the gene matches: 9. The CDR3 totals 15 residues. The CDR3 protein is CASSPVRGRPDTQYF. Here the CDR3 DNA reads TGTGCCAGCAGCCCGGTAAGGGGGCGCCCAGATACGCAGTATTTT. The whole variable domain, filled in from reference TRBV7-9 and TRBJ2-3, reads DTGVSQNPRHKITKRGQNVTFRCDPISEHNRLYWYRQTLGQGPEFLTYFQNEAQLEKSRLLSDRFSAERPKGSFSTLEIQRTEQGDSAMYLCASSPVRGRPDTQYFGPGTRLTVL.

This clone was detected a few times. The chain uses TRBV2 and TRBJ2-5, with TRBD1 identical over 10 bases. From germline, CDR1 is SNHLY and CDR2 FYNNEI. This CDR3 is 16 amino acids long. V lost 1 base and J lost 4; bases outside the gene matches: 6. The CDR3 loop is CASSEVRGTGVETQYF. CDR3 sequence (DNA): TGTGCCAGCAGTGAAGTCAGGGGGACAGGGGTAGAGACCCAGTACTTC. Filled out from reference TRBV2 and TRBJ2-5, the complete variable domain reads EPEVTQTPSHQVTQMGQEVILRCVPISNHLYFYWYRQILGQKVEFLVSFYNNEISEKSEIFDDQFSVERPDGSNFTLKIRSTKLEDSAMYFCASSEVRGTGVETQYFGPGTRLLVL.

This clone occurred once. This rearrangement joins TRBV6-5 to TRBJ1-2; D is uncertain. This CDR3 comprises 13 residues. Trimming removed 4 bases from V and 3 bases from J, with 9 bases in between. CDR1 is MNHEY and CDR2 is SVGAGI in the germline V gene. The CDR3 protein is CASSLTVDYGYTF. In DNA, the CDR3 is TGTGCCAGCAGTTTAACAGTGGACTATGGCTACACCTTC.

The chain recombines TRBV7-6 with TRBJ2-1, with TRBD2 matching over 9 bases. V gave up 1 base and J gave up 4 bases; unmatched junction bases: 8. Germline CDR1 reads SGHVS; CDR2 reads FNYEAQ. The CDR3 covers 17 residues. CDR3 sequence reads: CASSLESPSGTYNEQFF. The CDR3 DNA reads TGTGCCAGCAGCTTAGAGAGTCCTAGCGGGACGTACAATGAGCAGTTCTTC.

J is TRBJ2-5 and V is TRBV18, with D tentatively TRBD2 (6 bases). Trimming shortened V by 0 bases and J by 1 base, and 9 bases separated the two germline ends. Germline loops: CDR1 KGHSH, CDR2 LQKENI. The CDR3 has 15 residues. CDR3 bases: TGTGCCAGCTCACCACCTGGGGGGATCCAAGAGACCCAGTACTTC. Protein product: CASSPPGGIQETQYF.

CDR3 amino acids: CASNKGGVNTGELFF. The CDR3 nucleotides are TGTGCCAGCAACAAGGGAGGGGTTAACACCGGGGAGCTGTTTTTT. The rearrangement uses TRBV6-1 and TRBJ2-2, with 7 bases lining up with TRBD2. V dropped 7 bases and J dropped 2; count of bases not matched to a gene: 7. The CDR3 contains 15 residues. Germline V CDR1 and CDR2: MNHNS, SASEGT.

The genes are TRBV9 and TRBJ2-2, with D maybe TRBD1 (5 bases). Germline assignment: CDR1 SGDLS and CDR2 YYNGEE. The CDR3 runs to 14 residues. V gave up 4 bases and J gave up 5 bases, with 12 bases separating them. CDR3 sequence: CASSIRVGTGELFF. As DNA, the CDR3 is TGTGCCAGCAGCATCAGGGTCGGAACCGGGGAGCTGTTTTTT.

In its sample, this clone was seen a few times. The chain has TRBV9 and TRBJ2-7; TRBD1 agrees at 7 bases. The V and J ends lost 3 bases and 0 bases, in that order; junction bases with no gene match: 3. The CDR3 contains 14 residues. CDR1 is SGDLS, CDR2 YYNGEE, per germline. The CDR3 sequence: CASSGGQNSYEQYF. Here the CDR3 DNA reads TGTGCCAGCAGCGGGGGACAGAACTCCTACGAGCAGTACTTC.

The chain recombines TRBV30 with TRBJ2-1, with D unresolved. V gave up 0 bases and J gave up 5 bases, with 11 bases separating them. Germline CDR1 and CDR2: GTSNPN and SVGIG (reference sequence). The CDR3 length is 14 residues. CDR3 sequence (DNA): TGTGCCTGGAGTGTATCTCCCTTTAACAATGAGCAGTTCTTC. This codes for CAWSVSPFNNEQFF.

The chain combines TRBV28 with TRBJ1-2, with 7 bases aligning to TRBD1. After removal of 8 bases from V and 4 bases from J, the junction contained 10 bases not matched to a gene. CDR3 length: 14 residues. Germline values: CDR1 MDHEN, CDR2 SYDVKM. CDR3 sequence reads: CASSLTGYLYGYTF. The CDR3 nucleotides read TGTGCCAGCTCTCTGACAGGGTATCTCTATGGCTACACCTTC.

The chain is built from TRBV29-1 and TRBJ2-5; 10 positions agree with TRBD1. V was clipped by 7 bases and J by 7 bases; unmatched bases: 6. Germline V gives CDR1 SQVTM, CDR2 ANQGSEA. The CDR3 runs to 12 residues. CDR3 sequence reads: CSAGTGVGTQYF. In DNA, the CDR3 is TGCAGCGCCGGGACAGGGGTGGGGACCCAGTACTTC.